This T cell receptor (beta chain) was identified in a study of blood T cells in healthy people across ages. Primed by a sample-barcoded 5' primer and a J-beta primer mix, a second PCR proceeded for about 7 to 11 cycles. Using its own MiXCR run on the 5' RACE reads, TCRdb lists one record per CDR3 protein. The sample includes 1.5 million to 2 million distinct CDR3 sequences, around 50% of them seen just once. CDR1 is SQVTM and CDR2 is ANQGSEA in the germline V gene. With V trimmed by 5 bases and J by 11 bases, 16 bases remained unmatched. This CDR3 comprises 14 residues. No fewer than 6 million PBMCs went into each sample.

The chain has TRBV29-1 and TRBJ2-5, with 8 bases identical to TRBD2. The receptor was derived from a woman aged 40 to 50 in good health. The sample consisted of blood. Written as DNA, the CDR3 is TGCAGCGTTTCGAACGGGGGGGTTTTCGATGAGCAGTACTTC. This translates into CSVSNGGVFDEQYF.